The next 30 T cell receptor beta chains were all read from a single sample in a study of OX40 agonist ivuxolimab in advanced cancers. TCRdb keeps only in-frame clones here, not all; method: immunoSEQ multiplex PCR. Altogether around 150,000 clones are present, 75% to 95% being singletons, with the ten largest covering roughly 0.99%. The sample in question was CD4+ or CD8+ T cells sorted from blood, obtained in a trial of the OX40 agonist ivuxolimab. The receptors were sampled from an adult with an advanced solid tumor such as melanoma, head and neck, liver or kidney cancer.

There are a few counts of this clone. This chain links TRBV2 with TRBJ1-1; D is possibly TRBD1 (6 bases). The CDR3 is 16 amino acids. The V gene lost 4 bases and the J gene lost 4 bases, with 19 bases spanning the gap. Germline CDR1 and CDR2: SNHLY and FYNNEI. CDR3 sequence: CASSVVRGSRGTEAFF. In nucleotides, the CDR3 is TGTGCCAGCAGTGTAGTCAGGGGATCGAGGGGCACTGAAGCTTTCTTT.

This clone was picked up one time. V and J are TRBV28 and TRBJ2-7; D gene unclear. CDR3 length: 10 residues. Trimming stripped 6 bases from V and 3 bases from J, with 3 bases between. Germline-derived CDR1 and CDR2 are MDHEN and SYDVKM. The CDR3 nucleotides are TGTGCCAGCAGCAACTACGAGCAGTACTTC. Its translation is CASSNYEQYF.

This clone was seen only a few times. This chain joins TRBV14 and TRBJ2-5; TRBD2 agrees at 7 bases. With V trimmed by 1 base and J by 0 bases, 11 bases remained unmatched. This CDR3 is 18 amino acids long. Looked up from germline, CDR1 is SGHDN and CDR2 is FVKESK. CDR3 sequence reads: CASSQGPRQGGYQETQYF. CDR3 coding DNA: TGTGCCAGCAGCCAAGGCCCTCGGCAGGGAGGGTACCAAGAGACCCAGTACTTC.

The V call is TRBV6-5, the J call TRBJ2-3; tentatively, D is TRBD2 (7 bases). V lost 0 bases and J lost 5, with 12 bases in between. The CDR3 has 15 residues. The V gene's germline CDR1 is MNHEY and CDR2 SVGAGI. Here the CDR3 DNA reads TGTGCCAGCAGTTACTCGAGGGGGGGGGTAGATACGCAGTATTTT. Translating it yields CASSYSRGGVDTQYF.

The chain links TRBV13 to TRBJ2-2; D unresolved. The germline V gene has CDR1 PRHDT and CDR2 FYEKMQ (reference sequence). The V and J ends lost 0 bases and 3 bases respectively, with 11 bases between them. The CDR3 length is 16 residues. The CDR3 DNA follows: TGTGCCAGCAGCTTAGGGGCCTCTCGGGACACCGGGGAGCTGTTTTTT. It codes for CASSLGASRDTGELFF.

This chain joins TRBV19 and TRBJ2-7; no reliable D call. The CDR3 totals 11 residues. V shed 7 bases and J shed 3 bases, with 7 bases lying between them. The V gene's germline CDR1 is LNHDA and CDR2 SQIVND (reference sequence). DNA of the CDR3: TGTGCCAGTAAAAGGGTCTACGAGCAGTACTTC. This encodes CASKRVYEQYF.

The chain is built from TRBV7-9 and TRBJ2-1, with 9 bases fitting TRBD2. After removal of 3 bases from V and 2 bases from J, the junction contained 14 bases not matched to a gene. The germline V gene has CDR1 SEHNR and CDR2 FQNEAQ (reference sequence). The CDR3 totals 19 residues. This CDR3 is CASSFTIGLASLTYNEQFF. In DNA, the CDR3 is TGTGCCAGCAGCTTCACCATCGGACTAGCGTCTCTAACCTACAATGAGCAGTTCTTC.

This chain links TRBV7-2 with TRBJ2-1, with D maybe TRBD2 (6 bases). Germline values: CDR1 SGHTA, CDR2 FQGNSA. V was trimmed by 2 bases and J by 3 bases, leaving 8 bases between them. This CDR3 spans 14 amino acids. DNA of the CDR3: TGTGCCAGCAGCTTAAGGCGGGACTACAATGAGCAGTTCTTC. Translation: CASSLRRDYNEQFF.

The chain recombines TRBV7-3 with TRBJ2-2; D ambiguous. The CDR3 is 14 amino acids. Trimming shortened V by 0 bases and J by 2 bases, and 4 bases separated the two germline ends. CDR1 and CDR2 (germline): SGHTA, FQGTGA. Written as DNA, the CDR3 is TGTGCCAGCAGCTTAACTGGAAACACCGGGGAGCTGTTTTTT. It translates to CASSLTGNTGELFF.

With respect to this clone: The junction departs from germline at one end; a sequencing error may be responsible. The J gene is TRBJ1-1, the V gene TRBV7-2, with D unclear. The CDR3 length is 13 residues. Germline lookup yields CDR1 SGHTA and CDR2 FQGNSA. This CDR3 is CASSLVVNPEAFF. The DNA of the CDR3 is TGTGCCAGCAGCTTAGTGGTGAACCCTGAAGCTTTCTTT.

The chain has TRBV28 and TRBJ1-2; D is undetermined. Trimming left V 2 bases short and J 8 bases short, with 21 bases between. The CDR3 spans 16 residues. Germline lookup yields CDR1 MDHEN and CDR2 SYDVKM. CDR3 sequence (DNA): TGTGCCAGCAGTTTAAGTGGCCCCGGGCCTTGGGGAGGCTACACCTTC. It specifies CASSLSGPGPWGGYTF.

V is TRBV4-3 and J is TRBJ1-3; D gene uncertain. The V end was cut by 0 bases, the J end by 4 bases, with 13 bases between. The CDR3 is made up of 16 amino acids. Germline V gene lookup returns CDR1 LGHNA and CDR2 YSLEER. The CDR3 loop is CASSQDFRWGGNTIYF. The DNA for the CDR3 is TGCGCCAGCAGCCAAGATTTCCGATGGGGAGGAAACACCATATATTTT.

The chain joins TRBV18 to TRBJ1-1; D is ambiguous. In germline, CDR1 is KGHSH, CDR2 LQKENI. The CDR3 spans 13 residues. V shed 3 bases and J shed 3 bases, with 8 bases lying between them. CDR3: CASSPSRDTEAFF. The CDR3, as DNA: TGTGCCAGCTCACCCTCGCGGGACACTGAAGCTTTCTTT. The entire variable domain, with the rest obtained from reference TRBV18 and TRBJ1-1, is as follows: NAGVMQNPRHLVRRRGQEARLRCSPMKGHSHVYWYRQLPEEGLKFMVYLQKENIIDESGMPKERFSAEFPKEGPSILRIQQVVRGDSAAYFCASSPSRDTEAFFGQGTRLTVV.

The chain is built from TRBV15 and TRBJ2-7; 10 positions match TRBD1. V lost 3 bases to trimming and J lost 2 bases; unmatched junction nucleotides: 4. This CDR3 is built from 15 residues. CDR1 is LNHNV, CDR2 YYDKDF, per germline (reference sequence). The CDR3 nucleotides are TGTGCCACCAGCAGCCGGGACAGGGGAACCTACGAGCAGTACTTC. It specifies CATSSRDRGTYEQYF.

The chain has TRBV6-1 and TRBJ2-7; D is perhaps TRBD2 (6 bases). V was clipped by 8 bases and J by 7 bases, with 18 bases between them. This CDR3 is 13 amino acids long. The germline V gene encodes CDR1 MNHNS and CDR2 SASEGT. CDR3 protein: CASAGLAPREQYF. The CDR3 bases are TGTGCCAGCGCGGGGCTAGCCCCCCGAGAGCAGTACTTC.

J is TRBJ2-1 and V is TRBV27; TRBD2 aligns across 8 bases. Germline CDR1 reads MNHEY; CDR2 reads SMNVEV (reference sequence). The CDR3 spans 13 residues. Germline trimming cut 2 bases from V and 11 bases from J; bases unmatched to any gene: 5. The DNA of the CDR3 is TGTGCCAGCAGTTTAGGTAGCGGGGCCCAGCAGTTCTTC. As protein: CASSLGSGAQQFF.

The V and J genes are TRBV7-2 and TRBJ2-7; the D call may be TRBD1 or TRBD2 (7 bases each). The germline CDR1 and CDR2 sequences are SGHTA and FQGNSA. There are 15 residues in the CDR3. The V end was cut by 2 bases, the J end by 9 bases, with 20 bases between. The CDR3 sequence: CASSLFGGTGEGQYF. CDR3 nucleotides: TGTGCCAGCAGCTTATTCGGGGGCACAGGGGAGGGGCAGTACTTC.

V gene TRBV5-6 combines with J gene TRBJ2-1; D is unclear. Germline V gives CDR1 SGHDT, CDR2 YYEEEE. The germline V and J ends were trimmed by 2 bases and 9 bases, with 12 bases remaining between them. CDR3 size: 13 residues. CDR3 amino acids: CASSLGPGGEQFF. The CDR3 DNA reads as TGTGCCAGCAGCTTAGGACCAGGCGGTGAGCAGTTCTTC.

The genes are TRBV10-3 and TRBJ1-1; unclear D gene. With 10 bases removed from V and 7 bases from J, the gap between germline ends came to 13 bases. CDR3 length: 11 residues. Germline V gives CDR1 ENHRY, CDR2 SYGVKD. CDR3 region: CATSRPGEAFF. Here the CDR3 DNA reads TGTGCCACGTCTCGACCGGGTGAAGCTTTCTTT.

This chain connects TRBV7-2 to TRBJ1-4; 7 bases agree with TRBD1. The germline CDR1 and CDR2 sequences are SGHTA and FQGNSA. The CDR3 length is 14 residues. J lost 2 bases, V lost 5 bases, and 2 bases had no gene match. CDR3 bases: TGTGCCAGCAGCGTACAGGGGACTAATGAAAAACTGTTTTTT. Protein: CASSVQGTNEKLFF.

This chain uses TRBV5-1 with TRBJ2-5; maybe TRBD1 (6 bases). This CDR3 comprises 14 residues. Trimming removed 1 base from V and 4 bases from J, with 11 bases in between. Germline values: CDR1 SGHRS, CDR2 YFSETQ. The CDR3 coding sequence is TGCGCCAGCAGCTTGAAGGCAGGGGCAGAGACCCAGTACTTC. As protein: CASSLKAGAETQYF. The variable domain in full, completed from reference TRBV5-1 and TRBJ2-5, reads KAGVTQTPRYLIKTRGQQVTLSCSPISGHRSVSWYQQTPGQGLQFLFEYFSETQRNKGNFPGRFSGRQFSNSRSEMNVSTLELGDSALYLCASSLKAGAETQYFGPGTRLLVL.

The CDR3 sequence: CASSPTGTGESNTEAFF. CDR3 coding DNA: TGTGCCAGCTCACCAACGGGGACAGGGGAATCGAACACTGAAGCTTTCTTT. This chain links TRBV18 with TRBJ1-1; 10 positions agree with TRBD1. Trimming removed 2 bases from V and 1 base from J; junction bases left unmatched: 7. This CDR3 is 17 amino acids long. The germline CDR1 and CDR2 sequences are KGHSH and LQKENI.

The chain combines TRBV19 with TRBJ2-5, with TRBD2 matching 11 bases. Germline assignment: CDR1 LNHDA and CDR2 SQIVND (reference sequence). V shed 8 bases and J 2 bases; nucleotides not matched to a gene: 7. CDR3 length: 15 amino acids. CDR3 residues: CASRTGLAEQETQYF. The CDR3 DNA is TGTGCCAGTCGAACGGGACTAGCGGAGCAAGAGACCCAGTACTTC.

V gene TRBV7-9 combines with J gene TRBJ1-1; a weak D match, TRBD1 (6 bases). V lost 2 bases, J lost 8 bases, and 18 bases lay in between. Germline V gives CDR1 SEHNR, CDR2 FQNEAQ (reference sequence). CDR3 length: 15 amino acids. CDR3 region: CASSLLDSMGLEAFF. CDR3 bases: TGTGCCAGCAGCTTATTGGACAGTATGGGACTGGAAGCTTTCTTT.

The chain links TRBV5-1 to TRBJ2-1, with a possible D match to TRBD1 (6 bases). V lost 3 bases and J 1 base, leaving 8 bases between the germline ends. Germline CDR1 and CDR2: SGHRS and YFSETQ. The CDR3 is made up of 14 amino acids. The CDR3 protein is CASSSQGSYNEQFF. In DNA form, the CDR3 reads TGCGCCAGCAGCTCACAGGGTTCCTACAATGAGCAGTTCTTC.

CDR3 sequence: CASSLGVARVYEQYF. DNA of the CDR3: TGTGCCAGCAGCCTTGGTGTAGCGAGAGTCTACGAGCAGTACTTC. This chain links TRBV27 with TRBJ2-7, with a weak D call TRBD2 (5 bases). Trimming took 6 bases from V and 3 from J, leaving 18 bases between them. The CDR3 extends over 15 amino acids. The germline V gene encodes CDR1 MNHEY and CDR2 SMNVEV (reference sequence).

This chain links TRBV4-2 with TRBJ1-1; the match to TRBD1 covers 8 bases. The ends lost 4 bases at V and 1 base at J; junction bases unmatched: 5. CDR1 and CDR2 (germline): LGHNA, YNFKEQ. CDR3 length equals 15 residues. The CDR3 region is CASSRNQGANTEAFF. The CDR3, as DNA: TGTGCCAGCAGCCGAAACCAGGGGGCGAACACTGAAGCTTTCTTT.

The chain recombines TRBV6-6 with TRBJ2-5; no reliable D call. The CDR3 sequence is 11 residues long. V was clipped by 2 bases and J by 2 bases, with 0 bases between them. Germline loops: CDR1 MNHNY, CDR2 SVGAGI (reference sequence). Here the CDR3 DNA reads TGTGCCAGCAGTTACCAAGAGACCCAGTACTTC. Amino acid sequence: CASSYQETQYF.

The chain is built from TRBV27 and TRBJ1-5; D remains ambiguous. V was clipped by 5 bases and J by 1 base, with 9 bases between them. The CDR3 is made up of 14 amino acids. The germline V gene has CDR1 MNHEY and CDR2 SMNVEV (reference sequence). The CDR3 reads CASSPAESNQPQHF. Here the CDR3 DNA reads TGTGCCAGCAGTCCCGCAGAGAGCAATCAGCCCCAGCATTTT.

The chain has TRBV5-8 and TRBJ2-3, with D unresolved. The germline CDR1 and CDR2 sequences are SGHTS and YDEGEE. V gave up 2 bases and J gave up 4 bases, with 14 bases separating them. The CDR3 is 15 residues long. The CDR3 nucleotides read TGTGCCAGCAGCTTACGGCTGAGTCTCCCAGATACGCAGTATTTT. This sequence encodes CASSLRLSLPDTQYF. Drawing the rest from reference TRBV5-8 and TRBJ2-3, the complete variable domain is EAGVTQSPTHLIKTRGQQATLRCSPISGHTSVYWYQQALGLGLQFLLWYDEGEERNRGNFPPRFSGRQFPNYSSELNVNALELEDSALYLCASSLRLSLPDTQYFGPGTRLTVL.